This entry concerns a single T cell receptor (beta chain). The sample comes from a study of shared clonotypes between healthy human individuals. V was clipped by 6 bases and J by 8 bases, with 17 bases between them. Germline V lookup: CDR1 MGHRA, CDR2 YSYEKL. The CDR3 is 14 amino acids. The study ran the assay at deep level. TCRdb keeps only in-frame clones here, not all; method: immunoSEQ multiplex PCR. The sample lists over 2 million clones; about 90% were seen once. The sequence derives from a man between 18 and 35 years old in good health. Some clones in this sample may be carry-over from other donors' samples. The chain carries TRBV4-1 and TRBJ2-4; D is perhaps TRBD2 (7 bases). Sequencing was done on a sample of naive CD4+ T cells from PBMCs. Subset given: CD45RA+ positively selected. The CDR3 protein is CASRPLAEGDIQYF. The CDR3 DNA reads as TGCGCCAGCAGACCCCTAGCGGAGGGGGACATTCAGTACTTC.